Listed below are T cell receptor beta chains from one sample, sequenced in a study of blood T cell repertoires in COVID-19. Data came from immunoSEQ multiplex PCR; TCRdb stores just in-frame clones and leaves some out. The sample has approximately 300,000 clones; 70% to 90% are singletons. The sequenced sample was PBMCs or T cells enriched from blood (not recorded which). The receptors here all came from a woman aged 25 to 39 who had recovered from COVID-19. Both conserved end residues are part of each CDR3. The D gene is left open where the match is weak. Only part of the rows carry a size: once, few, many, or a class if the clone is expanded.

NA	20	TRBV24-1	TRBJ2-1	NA	TGTGCCACCAGCGAGGGGTTGGGGGGGCTCCGCTTCAGCTCCTACAATGAGCAGTTCTTC	CATSEGLGGLRFSSYNEQFF
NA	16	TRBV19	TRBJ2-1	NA	TGTGCCAGTACCCCTCAGGAGAGGGAATTTAGGAATGAGCAGTTCTTC	CASTPQEREFRNEQFF
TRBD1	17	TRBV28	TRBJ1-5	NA	TGTGCCAGCAGTCCCCCGCGACAGGGGCCCCGCAATCAGCCCCAGCATTTT	CASSPPRQGPRNQPQHF
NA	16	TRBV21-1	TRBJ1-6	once	TGTGCCAGCAGCAGAATAAAGGGGGTTAATAATTCACCCCTCCACTTT	CASSRIKGVNNSPLHF
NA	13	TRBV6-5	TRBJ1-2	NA	TGTGCCAGCAGCCTAACAGGGACGGGAGGCTACACCTTC	CASSLTGTGGYTF
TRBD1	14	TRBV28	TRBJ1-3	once	TGTGCCAGCAGAGGGACAGGGGCTGGAAACACCATATATTTT	CASRGTGAGNTIYF
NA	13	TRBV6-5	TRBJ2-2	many	TGTGCCACCTCAGGGTCTGGCACCGGGGAGCTGTTTTTT	CATSGSGTGELFF
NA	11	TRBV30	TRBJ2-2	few	TGTGCCTCACAGGGTGCGGGGGAGCTGTTTTTT	CASQGAGELFF
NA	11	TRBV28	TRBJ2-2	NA	TGTGCCAGCAGAGCCACCGGGGAGCTGTTTTTT	CASRATGELFF
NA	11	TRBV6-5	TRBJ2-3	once	TGTGCCAGCTACGGTTCGGATACGCAGTATTTT	CASYGSDTQYF
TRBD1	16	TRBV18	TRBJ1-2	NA	TGTGCCAGCTCACCACTAGGGACAGATGGCACTCTGGGCTACACCTTC	CASSPLGTDGTLGYTF
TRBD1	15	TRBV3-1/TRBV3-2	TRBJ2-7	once	TGTGCCAGCACGCACACGGGACAGGGGGGAGACGAGCAGTACTTC	CASTHTGQGGDEQYF
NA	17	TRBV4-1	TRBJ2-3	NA	TGCGCCAGCAGCCAAGATGGCGTACCGGGTGTATCAGATACGCAGTATTTT	CASSQDGVPGVSDTQYF
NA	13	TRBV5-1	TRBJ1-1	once	TGCGCCAGCAGCTTCGATGGCTACACTGAAGCTTTCTTT	CASSFDGYTEAFF
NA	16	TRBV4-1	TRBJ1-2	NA	TGCGCCAGCAGCCAAACCCTAATGGGAGCTAACTATGGCTACACCTTC	CASSQTLMGANYGYTF
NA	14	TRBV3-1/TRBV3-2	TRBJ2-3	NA	TGTGCCAGCAGCTTCCCGGGAAATTCAGATACGCAGTATTTT	CASSFPGNSDTQYF
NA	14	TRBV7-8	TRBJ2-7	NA	TGTGCCAGCAGCAGAACACAGGGTATTGGCGAGCAGTACTTC	CASSRTQGIGEQYF
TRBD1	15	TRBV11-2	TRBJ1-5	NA	TGTGCCAGCAGCTTAGAGGGGACAGAGAATCAGCCCCAGCATTTT	CASSLEGTENQPQHF
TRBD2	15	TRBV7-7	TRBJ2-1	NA	TGTGCCAGCAGCTTAGTCGGGGGGGGTTACAATGAGCAGTTCTTC	CASSLVGGGYNEQFF
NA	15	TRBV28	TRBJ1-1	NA	TGTGCCAGCACGACAGCACCTTTGTTGAACACTGAAGCTTTCTTT	CASTTAPLLNTEAFF
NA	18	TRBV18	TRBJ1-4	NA	TGTGCCAGCTCACCACCTATGGGGGGAATAATGAAAATTGGAAAACTGTTTTTT	CASSPPMGGIMKIGKLFF
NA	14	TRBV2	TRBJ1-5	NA	TGTGCCAGCAGTTGGCGGGAGGGCAATCAGCCCCAGCATTTT	CASSWREGNQPQHF
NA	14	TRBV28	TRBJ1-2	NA	TGTGCCAGCAGTTTGGCCGAGGACAGCTATGGCTACACCTTC	CASSLAEDSYGYTF
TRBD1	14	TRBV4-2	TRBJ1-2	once	TGTGCCAGCAGCCCCGGACAGGGGGACTATGGCTACACCTTC	CASSPGQGDYGYTF
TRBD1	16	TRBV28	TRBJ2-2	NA	TGTGCCAGCAGCTTACCGGGACAGGGAATAACCGGGGAGCTGTTTTTT	CASSLPGQGITGELFF
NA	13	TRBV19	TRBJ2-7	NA	TGTGCCAGTAGTATAGTCGACCTGCGGGAGCAGTACTTC	CASSIVDLREQYF
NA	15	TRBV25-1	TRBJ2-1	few	TGTGCCAGCAGTGAAGGGTGGGCCTCCTACAATGAGCAGTTCTTC	CASSEGWASYNEQFF
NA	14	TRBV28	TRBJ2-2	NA	TGTGCCAGCTTCGACAGCTCGAACACCGGGGAGCTGTTTTTT	CASFDSSNTGELFF
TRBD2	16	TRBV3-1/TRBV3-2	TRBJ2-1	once	TGTGCCAGCAGCCAATTCGGGGGGGCCTCCTACAATGAGCAGTTCTTC	CASSQFGGASYNEQFF
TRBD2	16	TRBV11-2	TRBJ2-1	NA	TGTGCCAGCAGCTTACTATCTAGCGGGGGCTACAATGAGCAGTTCTTC	CASSLLSSGGYNEQFF
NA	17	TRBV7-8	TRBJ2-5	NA	TGTGCCAGCAGCTTCCAACCGCCTCAACCGGGCCAAGAGACCCAGTACTTC	CASSFQPPQPGQETQYF